This TCR beta chain originates from a study of CXCR4 blockade with PD-1 therapy in pancreatic cancer (dated by TCRdb to between 2018 and 2021). Concerning the study at large: The study analyzed resected pancreatic ductal adenocarcinoma using multiplex immunohistochemistry and TCRbeta immunosequencing, along with ex vivo slice culture to test PD-1 and CXCR4 blockade. Two geographically distinct regions were TCR-sequenced from each of several tumors to assess intratumoral heterogeneity.

The full study reports these points: Tumors had clonal expansion, with a mean productive clonality of about 0.15 compared with 0.05 to 0.065 in healthy blood, yet clonality showed no correlation with survival. Because only TCRbeta chains were sequenced, true antigen-specificity overlap among convergent dominant clones remained unconfirmed while awaiting paired alpha-beta single-cell sequencing. Amino acid clone frequency correlated strongly with the number of distinct nucleotide rearrangements encoding it, suggesting convergent selection by common tumor antigens.

The archived tumor blocks came from patients who had not received neoadjuvant therapy before resection. In the preserved-tissue arm, the study used around 33 surgical resection samples taken from 25 or so pancreatic ductal adenocarcinoma patients who had not previously been treated. DNA for the resection arm was extracted from ten 5-micron curls of FFPE tumor cut next to the multiplex immunohistochemistry slide. CDR1 and CDR2, per the germline V gene (reference sequence), are GTSNPN and SVGIG. Counted from cysteine to phenylalanine, this CDR3 has 13 amino acids. The kept DNA is CDR3 alone, 39 bases in frame from the first base. Trimming removed 1 base from V and 14 bases from J; the gene matches leave 6 bases unexplained. Comment on this clone: Its antigen is currently not known. Base qualities are not recorded, but no much larger clone differs from it by a single base.

The immunoSEQ Assay at Adaptive Biotechnologies was used to immunosequence TCRbeta CDR3 regions from the extracted DNA. In the original analysis: To quantify the absolute abundance of each unique TCRbeta CDR3, sequences were collapsed and filtered. Clonality was calculated as 1 minus Pielou's evenness, with only productive in-frame rearrangements included in the computation. For regional overlap, the top 100 nucleotide rearrangements were followed across paired samples, and the Morisita index was used to compare paired samples against unrelated samples. Convergence of nucleotide rearrangements onto identical amino acid sequences was assessed with the immunoSEQ Rearrangement Details tool. TCRdb carries this immuneACCESS record with in-frame sequences only. Its versions omit some clonotypes, under half of them owing to an unresolved V gene in the studies checked, with the rest unexplained. V, J and clone size are those of that table, while D and trimming were read from the DNA. The sample has 2,500 to 3,500 clones on record, 35% to 45% of them singletons. 27% of the sample is in the top ten clones.

Source material: tumor tissue. The sequence was obtained from a human donor with pancreatic ductal adenocarcinoma. This receptor chain uses TRBV30 and TRBJ1-6, and 9 junctional nucleotides match TRBD1. The DNA is TGTGCCTGGAGTGCTCCCGGGACAGGGACCCTCCACTTT. This sequence encodes CAWSAPGTGTLHF.